This entry is about one TCR beta chain. These data are taken from a study of CD8 T cells in Susac syndrome. Random hexamers were used to reverse transcribe the RNA input (roughly 0.5 to 1 ug). TCRdb independently ran MiXCR on the immunoSEQ multiplex PCR reads; one entry per CDR3 protein. The sample has hundreds of thousands of distinct CDR3 sequences, approximately 94% seen once; the top ten hold 0.15%. This TCR derives from a human donor with Susac syndrome. Sequencing was done on a sample of CD4+ T cells from PBMCs.

This CDR3 is CSVRGVNEKLFF. The CDR3 nucleotides are TGCAGCGTTAGGGGGGTTAATGAAAAACTGTTTTTT. V and J are TRBV29-1 and TRBJ1-4; TRBD1 is a possible D gene (6 bases). The CDR3 is 12 residues long. CDR1 SQVTM and CDR2 ANQGSEA come from the germline V gene. The V gene lost 5 bases and the J gene lost 4 bases, with 8 bases spanning the gap. Filled out from reference TRBV29-1 and TRBJ1-4, the complete variable domain reads SAVISQKPSRDICQRGTSLTIQCQVDSQVTMMFWYRQQPGQSLTLIATANQGSEATYESGFVIDKFPISRPNLTFSTLTVSNMSPEDSSIYLCSVRGVNEKLFFGSGTQLSVL.